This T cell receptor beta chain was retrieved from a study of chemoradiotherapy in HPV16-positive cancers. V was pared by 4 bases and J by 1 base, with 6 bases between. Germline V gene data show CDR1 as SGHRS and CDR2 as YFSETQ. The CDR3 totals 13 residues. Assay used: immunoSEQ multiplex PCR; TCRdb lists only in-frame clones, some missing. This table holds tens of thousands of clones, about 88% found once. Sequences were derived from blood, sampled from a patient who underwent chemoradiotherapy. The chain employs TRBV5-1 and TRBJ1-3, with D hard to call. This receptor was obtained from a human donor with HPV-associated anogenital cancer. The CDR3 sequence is CASSTGSGNTIYF. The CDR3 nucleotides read TGCGCCAGCAGCACGGGATCTGGAAACACCATATATTTT.